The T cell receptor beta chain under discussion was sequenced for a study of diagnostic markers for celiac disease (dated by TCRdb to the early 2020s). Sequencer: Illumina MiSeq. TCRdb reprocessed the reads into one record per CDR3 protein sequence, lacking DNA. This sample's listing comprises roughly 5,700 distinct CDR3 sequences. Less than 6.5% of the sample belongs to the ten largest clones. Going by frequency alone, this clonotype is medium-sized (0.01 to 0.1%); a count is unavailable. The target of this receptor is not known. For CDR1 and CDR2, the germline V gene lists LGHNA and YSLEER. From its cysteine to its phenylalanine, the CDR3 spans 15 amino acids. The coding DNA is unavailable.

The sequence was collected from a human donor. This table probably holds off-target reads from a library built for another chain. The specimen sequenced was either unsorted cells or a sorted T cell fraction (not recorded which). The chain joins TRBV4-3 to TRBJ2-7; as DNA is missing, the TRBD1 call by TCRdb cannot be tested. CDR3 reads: CASSQEYGGSYEQYF.